The rows below give T cell receptor beta chains drawn from one sample of a study of PD-L1 blockade in urothelial cancer. Sequencing used immunoSEQ multiplex PCR; TCRdb keeps in-frame clones, though not all of them. In the table there are around 40,000 clones, roughly 86% of which are singletons. This sample comprised PBMCs, obtained around atezolizumab (anti-PD-L1) treatment. The receptors derive from a man aged 55 to 69 with urothelial cancer. CDR3s include the opening cysteine and the closing phenylalanine or tryptophan. Fields, in order: J gene, clone size, D gene, V gene, CDR3 DNA, CDR3 protein. A D gene is named only where the DNA matches it firmly. The listing skips clone size in some rows; elsewhere it reads once, few, many or a size class.

TRBJ2-7 | once | TRBD2 | TRBV19 | TGTGCCAGTAGTAAAAGGCGGGAGACCGAGCAGTACTTC | CASSKRRETEQYF
TRBJ2-5 | NA | NA | TRBV19 | TGTGCCAGTAGTAATTCAGGGCAAGAGACCCAGTACTTC | CASSNSGQETQYF
TRBJ1-4 | NA | TRBD1 | TRBV5-1 | TGCGCCAGCAGCTTTACAGGGGGAGAGGGTGAAAAACTGTTTTTT | CASSFTGGEGEKLFF
TRBJ2-7 | NA | TRBD1 | TRBV2 | TGTGCCAGCAGCAACACCGGGACAGGGAAAGGTGAGCAGTACTTC | CASSNTGTGKGEQYF
TRBJ2-1 | NA | NA | TRBV7-9 | TGTGCCAGCAGCTCCGACAGGAGCTCCTACAATGAGCAGTTCTTC | CASSSDRSSYNEQFF
TRBJ2-7 | NA | TRBD2 | TRBV27 | TGTGCCAGCAGTTTGAGCGGGAGTCACCTCTACGAGCAGTACTTC | CASSLSGSHLYEQYF
TRBJ2-1 | NA | NA | TRBV6-5 | TGTGCCAGCAGTTACGGCGGGGTCGTGCAGTTCTTC | CASSYGGVVQFF
TRBJ2-7 | few | TRBD2 | TRBV28 | TGTGCCAGCAGCCAAGGCGTGACTAGCGGGTACGAGCAGTACTTC | CASSQGVTSGYEQYF
TRBJ2-7 | NA | TRBD2 | TRBV5-4 | TGTGCCAGCAGCTTGGCCGGGACTAGCGGCTACGAGCAGTACTTC | CASSLAGTSGYEQYF
TRBJ2-2 | NA | NA | TRBV19 | TGTGCCAGTAGTATAGGGCAGGTCCGCACCGGGGAGCTGTTTTTT | CASSIGQVRTGELFF
TRBJ2-1 | NA | NA | TRBV7-9 | TGTGCCAGCAGCTTACCCGGCGGGTCCACCTACAATGAGCAGTTCTTC | CASSLPGGSTYNEQFF
TRBJ1-2 | NA | TRBD1 | TRBV6-4 | TGTGCCAGCAGCGAGACAGGGGCGAACGGCTACACCTTC | CASSETGANGYTF
TRBJ2-5 | once | TRBD2 | TRBV30 | TGTGCCTGGACGGGCAGTAGCGGGTCTATTGGGACCCAGTACTTC | CAWTGSSGSIGTQYF
TRBJ2-2 | NA | TRBD1 | TRBV10-3 | TGTGCCATGGAAAACGGGACAGGGAAGTCCGGGGAGCTGTTTTTT | CAMENGTGKSGELFF
TRBJ2-1 | NA | TRBD2 | TRBV4-2 | TGTGCCAGCAGCCACCTCGGGACTAGCGGGACCTACAATGAGCAGTTCTTC | CASSHLGTSGTYNEQFF
TRBJ1-5 | few | TRBD1 | TRBV6-6 | TGTGCCAGCATCGACAGGGGGAATCAGCCCCAGCATTTT | CASIDRGNQPQHF
TRBJ2-1 | NA | NA | TRBV7-2 | TGTGCCAGCAGCTTAGTGGTCCGGGGTAATGAGCAGTTCTTC | CASSLVVRGNEQFF
TRBJ2-3 | NA | NA | TRBV4-1 | TGCGCCAGCAGCCAAGAGCCGTACAGGGAGTTGTCCACAGATACGCAGTATTTT | CASSQEPYRELSTDTQYF
TRBJ1-1 | few | TRBD1 | TRBV5-1 | TGCGCCAGCAGCTTGAAAGGACAGGGGGCTTTGATTGAAGCTTTCTTT | CASSLKGQGALIEAFF
TRBJ1-1 | NA | NA | TRBV6-5 | TGTGCCAGCAGTCTTAGACAGTTCTTGAACACTGAAGCTTTCTTT | CASSLRQFLNTEAFF
TRBJ2-3 | NA | NA | TRBV11-2 | TGTGCCAGCAGCTTTCGTTCTAGCACAGATACGCAGTATTTT | CASSFRSSTDTQYF
TRBJ2-1 | NA | TRBD2 | TRBV10-2 | TGCGCCAGTACGATAGCGGGCGGGGGTTCTGGAAATGAGCAGTTCTTC | CASTIAGGGSGNEQFF
TRBJ2-3 | once | TRBD2 | TRBV4-1 | TGCGCCAGCAGCCAATCTAGCGGGGCCCCCGGGGATACGCAGTATTTT | CASSQSSGAPGDTQYF
TRBJ1-5 | NA | NA | TRBV28 | TGTGCCAGCAGTTTATGGACAGGCCAAGAGCCCCAGCATTTT | CASSLWTGQEPQHF
TRBJ2-2 | NA | NA | TRBV21-1 | TGTGCCAGCAGCAAAGCCTCGCTGCGGGAGAACACCGGGGAGCTGTTTTTT | CASSKASLRENTGELFF
TRBJ2-7 | NA | TRBD2 | TRBV2 | TGTGCCAGCAGTCCCTCGTTGGGGGGGGAGCAGTACTTC | CASSPSLGGEQYF
TRBJ1-1 | NA | NA | TRBV30 | TGTGCCTGGAGTAGACAGTTGAACACTGAAGCTTTCTTT | CAWSRQLNTEAFF
TRBJ1-1 | NA | TRBD1 | TRBV19 | TGTGCCAGTAGTATCTCCGGACAGGCGGGCACTGAAGCTTTCTTT | CASSISGQAGTEAFF
TRBJ2-5 | once | TRBD1 | TRBV7-9 | TGTGCCAGCAGCTGGACAGGGGGCACGGAGACCCAGTACTTC | CASSWTGGTETQYF
TRBJ1-5 | few | NA | TRBV19 | TGTGCCAGTAGTTTACGACGGGGGGGTGATCAGCCCCAGCATTTT | CASSLRRGGDQPQHF
TRBJ2-3 | NA | TRBD2 | TRBV15 | TGTGCCACCAGCAGAGTTAGCGGGAGGGCGAGCACAGATACGCAGTATTTT | CATSRVSGRASTDTQYF
TRBJ1-6 | NA | TRBD1 | TRBV4-3 | TGCGCCAGCAGCCAAGAACCGACAGGGAACAATTCACCCCTCCACTTT | CASSQEPTGNNSPLHF
TRBJ2-3 | NA | TRBD1 | TRBV18 | TGTGCCAGCTCACCCCGACGACAGGGCGCAGATACGCAGTATTTT | CASSPRRQGADTQYF
TRBJ2-7 | few | NA | TRBV28 | TGTGCCAGCAGTTTCGGGACCTACGAGCAGTACTTC | CASSFGTYEQYF
TRBJ2-1 | NA | NA | TRBV2 | TGTGCCAGCAGCAGAACGGCAGGGACCTACAATGAGCAGTTCTTC | CASSRTAGTYNEQFF
TRBJ1-6 | many | NA | TRBV2 | TGTGCCAGCAGTGAATCACTGGACAGCAATTCACCCCTCCACTTT | CASSESLDSNSPLHF
TRBJ2-7 | NA | TRBD1 | TRBV27 | TGTGCCACCCTCGAAGGCAGGGGGCTGGTTGTGTACGAGCAGTACTTC | CATLEGRGLVVYEQYF
TRBJ2-7 | NA | NA | TRBV11-2 | TGTGCCAGCAGCTTAGAATCGAACAGGGTGGGCTCCTACGAGCAGTACTTC | CASSLESNRVGSYEQYF
TRBJ2-7 | NA | TRBD1 | TRBV13 | TGTGCCAGCAGCTTAGGGGACAGGGGATCTCCTACCTACGAGCAGTACTTC | CASSLGDRGSPTYEQYF
TRBJ2-1 | NA | TRBD2 | TRBV19 | TGTGCCAGACCAAACGGGGGGAATGAGCAGTTCTTC | CARPNGGNEQFF
TRBJ2-7 | NA | NA | TRBV6-5 | TGTGCCAGCAGTTACAAAGCGCTCCACGAGCAGTACTTC | CASSYKALHEQYF
TRBJ2-7 | NA | NA | TRBV7-9 | TGTGCCAACCCGCAACCTGAGGGAACAGGGAAATTTTCCTACGAGCAGTACTTC | CANPQPEGTGKFSYEQYF
TRBJ1-5 | NA | NA | TRBV28 | TGTGCCACCGACGACAGTTTTTATAGCAATCAGCCCCAGCATTTT | CATDDSFYSNQPQHF
TRBJ2-5 | NA | NA | TRBV6-1 | TGTGCCAGCAGTCCTAGGCCGTTGAATCTGGCCCAGTACTTC | CASSPRPLNLAQYF
TRBJ1-2 | NA | NA | TRBV18 | TGTGCCAGCTCACCAGGCGGGAACTCCTATGGCTACACCTTC | CASSPGGNSYGYTF
TRBJ2-2 | few | NA | TRBV28 | TGTGCCAGCATCCCAGCTAGCACCGGGGAGCTGTTTTTT | CASIPASTGELFF
TRBJ1-2 | NA | TRBD1 | TRBV13 | TGTGCCAGCAGCAATCCAATCCGGGACAGGGACGGCGGCTATGGCTACACCTTC | CASSNPIRDRDGGYGYTF
TRBJ1-2 | NA | TRBD1 | TRBV28 | TGTGCCAGCACTTTAGGACAGGCGAACTATGGCTACACCTTC | CASTLGQANYGYTF
TRBJ2-7 | NA | NA | TRBV5-4 | TGTGCCAGCAGCCCGGCGGGCAGACCCTACGAGCAGTACTTC | CASSPAGRPYEQYF
TRBJ1-3 | NA | NA | TRBV7-2 | TGTGCCAGCAGCTCCTCGACAGGATCTTCAGGAAACACCATATATTTT | CASSSSTGSSGNTIYF
TRBJ2-1 | NA | NA | TRBV7-9 | TGTGCCAGCAGCTTATCCTTAGCCATTTCCGTGAATGAGCAGTTCTTC | CASSLSLAISVNEQFF
TRBJ2-1 | NA | NA | TRBV14 | TGTGCCAGCAGCCAAGTCGGGGAGCAGTTCTTC | CASSQVGEQFF
TRBJ2-7 | NA | NA | TRBV2 | TGTGCCAGCAGGCTCCGACAGCACTACGAGCAGTACTTC | CASRLRQHYEQYF
TRBJ1-2 | NA | TRBD1 | TRBV29-1 | TGCAGCGTTGCCCAGGGGGGTTACTATGGCTACACCTTC | CSVAQGGYYGYTF
TRBJ1-1 | NA | NA | TRBV5-1 | TGCGCCAGCAGCTTGTCTGATTTCCTCGGCACTGAAGCTTTCTTT | CASSLSDFLGTEAFF
TRBJ2-5 | once | TRBD1 | TRBV13 | TGTGCCAGCAGCTTCCGGGACAGGCTCCAAGAGACCCAGTACTTC | CASSFRDRLQETQYF
TRBJ2-7 | NA | NA | TRBV5-4 | TGTGCCAGCAGCTCCCAGGCTGCGACTATGATTGGCGAGCAGTACTTC | CASSSQAATMIGEQYF
TRBJ2-1 | NA | TRBD2 | TRBV6-4 | TGTGCCAGCAGTGACCCTTTAGCGGGTGAGCAGTTCTTC | CASSDPLAGEQFF
TRBJ2-3 | NA | NA | TRBV27 | TGTGCCAGCAGTTTAGAGGGGAGGTGGGGCACAGATACGCAGTATTTT | CASSLEGRWGTDTQYF